This T cell receptor beta chain came from a study of CD4+ T cells in melanoma (dated by TCRdb to between 2022 and 2023). Turning to the overall study: The study examined neoantigen-specific CD4+ T cells in human melanoma.

The CDR3 contains 13 residues, cysteine and phenylalanine counted. Only the CDR3 part of the read is kept: 39 bases, read in frame from the first base. Deletion took 5 bases off V and 8 bases off J, with a span of 12 bases between the germline ends. From a lookup of the germline V gene, CDR1 and CDR2 are SNHLY and FYNNEI. Findings and caveats that apply to the study as a whole: Neoantigen-specific CD4+ T cells in melanoma were reported to show diverse differentiation states. The report described a correlation between neoantigen-specific CD4+ T cells and the function of CD8+ T cells, macrophages and B cells.

Donors were patients with melanoma. The receptor library was made with the immunoSEQ multiplex PCR assay. This immuneACCESS table, as held by TCRdb, lists in-frame sequences with V and J called but not all clones. Of the missing ones, under half trace to an unresolved V gene in checked studies; the others have no known cause. The sample yields about 10,000 clones; around 62% were counted once. Together, the top ten hold approximately 13% of the sample. This clone was found a few times. The antigen this receptor binds is unknown. No base quality information exists; no much larger clone differs at one position.

This TCR derives from a human donor with melanoma. Input material: cells from a culture (not recorded whether cultured in vitro). The chain is assembled from TRBV2 and TRBJ1-4; the D gene identity is not certain. The CDR3: CASSKEHGEKLFF. In nucleotides, the sequence is TGTGCCAGCAGTAAGGAACATGGGGAAAAACTGTTTTTT.